Below are 28 T cell receptor beta chains sequenced from a single sample in a study of shared clonotypes between healthy human individuals (dated by TCRdb to about 2020). The method was the immunoSEQ multiplex PCR assay. TCRdb mirrors the immuneACCESS table, restricted to in-frame sequences. Some clones are absent from its copies; in checked studies, under half trace to an unresolved V gene, and the reason for the others is unknown. This sample is represented by millions of clones; 85% to 95% of them were singletons. Around 0.13% of the sample is in the top ten clones. Input material: naive CD4+ T cells sorted from blood. In light of the paper, this sample's cell subset or site label describes: CD45RA+ positively selected. These receptors were obtained from a man younger than 30 in good health.

The chain uses TRBV2 and TRBJ2-1; D is undetermined. V lost 3 bases and J 10 bases, leaving 10 bases between the germline ends. The CDR3 consists of 12 residues. The germline CDR1 and CDR2 sequences are SNHLY and FYNNEI. In DNA form, the CDR3 reads TGTGCCAGCAGTGATCCCAAGGCCGAGCAGTTCTTC. The encoded protein is CASSDPKAEQFF.

The genes are TRBV7-2 and TRBJ2-5, with D unclear. The CDR3 is made up of 15 amino acids. CDR1 and CDR2 (germline): SGHTA, FQGNSA. Trimming took 1 base from V and 1 from J, leaving 10 bases between them. This CDR3 reads CASSLVAWGQETQYF. The CDR3 bases are TGTGCCAGCAGCTTAGTAGCTTGGGGCCAAGAGACCCAGTACTTC.

This chain uses TRBV28 with TRBJ1-5, with D possibly being TRBD1 (6 bases). The CDR3 is 16 residues long. From germline, CDR1 is MDHEN and CDR2 SYDVKM. V shed 5 bases and J shed 6 bases, with 20 bases lying between them. CDR3: CASSPGGGGPGQPQHF. Written as DNA, the CDR3 is TGTGCCAGCAGTCCCGGTGGTGGGGGGCCGGGTCAGCCCCAGCATTTT.

J is TRBJ2-1 and V is TRBV5-1; TRBD2 matches at 7 bases. Germline V gene data show CDR1 as SGHRS and CDR2 as YFSETQ. V lost 2 bases, J lost 7 bases, and 15 bases stayed unmatched. CDR3 size: 17 residues. In DNA, the CDR3 is TGCGCCAGCAGCTTTCTGCGCGGGAGTGAGTCACGGAATGAGCAGTTCTTC. Protein: CASSFLRGSESRNEQFF. Full variable domain (remainder filled in from reference TRBV5-1 and TRBJ2-1): KAGVTQTPRYLIKTRGQQVTLSCSPISGHRSVSWYQQTPGQGLQFLFEYFSETQRNKGNFPGRFSGRQFSNSRSEMNVSTLELGDSALYLCASSFLRGSESRNEQFFGPGTRLTVL.

The chain combines TRBV5-1 with TRBJ1-2; a weak D match, TRBD1 (5 bases). Trimming took 1 base from V and 2 from J, leaving 21 bases between them. The CDR3 extends over 18 amino acids. Germline CDR1 reads SGHRS; CDR2 reads YFSETQ. The CDR3 sequence: CASSLFRQGTDKNYGYTF. In nucleotides, the CDR3 is TGCGCCAGCAGCTTGTTCCGGCAGGGAACAGATAAGAACTATGGCTACACCTTC. The full variable domain, in which reference TRBV5-1 and TRBJ1-2 provide the parts outside the CDR3, is KAGVTQTPRYLIKTRGQQVTLSCSPISGHRSVSWYQQTPGQGLQFLFEYFSETQRNKGNFPGRFSGRQFSNSRSEMNVSTLELGDSALYLCASSLFRQGTDKNYGYTFGSGTRLTVV.

The chain is built from TRBV5-1 and TRBJ2-2, with 9 bases fitting TRBD1. Germline-derived CDR1 and CDR2 are SGHRS and YFSETQ. Trimming cost V 7 bases and J 1 base; bases outside gene matches: 2. This CDR3 contains 14 residues. The CDR3 bases are TGCGCCAGCCAGGGACAGGGGAACACCGGGGAGCTGTTTTTT. It yields the protein CASQGQGNTGELFF.

The V gene is TRBV6-5, the J gene TRBJ1-1, with 7 bases fitting TRBD1. Per the germline V gene, CDR1 is MNHEY and CDR2 is SVGAGI. The length of the CDR3 is 13 residues. After removal of 2 bases from V and 5 bases from J, the junction contained 2 bases not matched to a gene. The chain's CDR3 is CASSYRQGTEAFF. The CDR3 bases are TGTGCCAGCAGTTACCGACAGGGAACTGAAGCTTTCTTT.

In its sample, this clone was seen once. This chain connects TRBV2 to TRBJ2-3; the match to TRBD2 covers 12 bases. V gave up 6 bases and J gave up 3 bases; unmatched junction bases: 7. The V gene's germline CDR1 is SNHLY and CDR2 FYNNEI. This CDR3 is built from 16 residues. This CDR3 reads CASRQLAGGGTDTQYF. The CDR3 nucleotides are TGTGCCAGCAGACAACTAGCGGGAGGTGGTACAGATACGCAGTATTTT.

This clone was observed once. The chain carries TRBV6-1 and TRBJ1-5; a possible D gene is TRBD1 (6 bases). Germline V gives CDR1 MNHNS, CDR2 SASEGT. Trimming pared 5 bases from V and 7 bases from J, leaving 18 bases between. This CDR3 spans 15 amino acids. CDR3 sequence reads: CASSKGDGPDQPQHF. The CDR3 bases are TGTGCCAGCAGTAAGGGGGACGGGCCCGACCAGCCCCAGCATTTT.

The chain carries TRBV5-1 and TRBJ2-3, with 9 bases matching TRBD2. The CDR3 is made up of 15 amino acids. CDR1 SGHRS and CDR2 YFSETQ come from the germline V gene. The V and J ends lost 1 base and 5 bases, in that order; junction bases with no gene match: 5. The CDR3 coding sequence is TGCGCCAGCAGCTTGATTAGCGGGGGCATAGATACGCAGTATTTT. It yields the protein CASSLISGGIDTQYF.

Concerning this clone: Different DNA sequences within this sample yield the same CDR3. This sequence joins TRBV18 and TRBJ2-7; the match to TRBD2 covers 12 bases. CDR1 is KGHSH, CDR2 LQKENI, per germline. The CDR3 covers 14 residues. The V and J ends lost 3 bases and 3 bases, in that order; junction bases with no gene match: 0. This CDR3 reads CASSPTSGSYEQYF. CDR3 in DNA: TGTGCCAGCTCACCGACTAGCGGGAGCTACGAGCAGTACTTC.

This sequence joins TRBV5-1 and TRBJ1-4; 7 positions agree with TRBD1. The germline CDR1 and CDR2 sequences are SGHRS and YFSETQ. J gave up 4 bases and V 3 bases, and 6 bases lay outside the gene matches. The CDR3 loop spans 15 amino acids. The DNA for the CDR3 is TGCGCCAGCAGCTCGGGCGGGACAGATAATGAAAAACTGTTTTTT. Amino acid sequence: CASSSGGTDNEKLFF.

The rearrangement links TRBV19 to TRBJ2-1; D not certain. Germline V gene sequence: CDR1 LNHDA, CDR2 SQIVND (reference sequence). The V end lost 2 bases, the J end lost 9 bases, and 11 bases lay between the germline ends. The CDR3 contains 13 residues. The chain's CDR3 is CASSIFLISEQFF. The CDR3 bases are TGTGCCAGTAGTATATTCCTAATAAGTGAGCAGTTCTTC.

A word on this clone: Other DNA sequences within the sample encode an identical CDR3. The chain recombines TRBV5-1 with TRBJ2-2; 7 bases are shared with TRBD2. There are 15 residues in the CDR3. The germline V gene has CDR1 SGHRS and CDR2 YFSETQ. J gave up 1 base and V 4 bases, and 4 bases lay outside the gene matches. The CDR3 nucleotides are TGCGCCAGCAGCCTAGCGGTAATGAACACCGGGGAGCTGTTTTTT. Its protein product is CASSLAVMNTGELFF.

This chain joins TRBV5-1 and TRBJ2-5; possibly TRBD2 for D (6 bases). This CDR3 has 13 amino acids. Deletions cut 7 bases from V and 1 base from J, with 11 bases between. From germline, CDR1 is SGHRS and CDR2 YFSETQ. CDR3 loop: CASRRGAQETQYF. DNA for the CDR3: TGCGCCAGCCGCCGCGGGGCCCAAGAGACCCAGTACTTC.

CDR3 protein: CATNRGEENYGYTF. The CDR3 nucleotides read TGTGCCACCAATCGAGGGGAGGAAAACTATGGCTACACCTTC. The chain employs TRBV15 and TRBJ1-2; weak D call: TRBD1 (5 bases). This CDR3 has 14 residues. V was pared by 7 bases and J by 2 bases, with 14 bases between. Looked up from germline, CDR1 is LNHNV and CDR2 is YYDKDF (reference sequence).

The rearrangement uses TRBV30 and TRBJ2-7; 7 bases are shared with TRBD2. This CDR3 has 12 amino acids. V lost 4 bases, J lost 3 bases, and 3 bases stayed unmatched. Germline V gives CDR1 GTSNPN, CDR2 SVGIG (reference sequence). The CDR3 loop is CAWKASGYEQYF. The CDR3 DNA is TGTGCCTGGAAAGCTAGCGGCTACGAGCAGTACTTC.

The rearrangement links TRBV6-5 to TRBJ1-2; D uncertain. CDR1 is MNHEY, CDR2 SVGAGI, per germline. Trimming took 6 bases from V and 2 from J, leaving 13 bases between them. The CDR3 contains 14 residues. For the CDR3, the DNA is TGTGCCAGCAGGAGTTGGGCTAGAAACTATGGCTACACCTTC. It specifies CASRSWARNYGYTF.

The rearrangement joins TRBV2 to TRBJ1-1, with a weak D call TRBD1 (5 bases). The germline V gene encodes CDR1 SNHLY and CDR2 FYNNEI. The CDR3 sequence is 15 residues long. The V gene lost 6 bases and the J gene lost 4 bases, with 18 bases spanning the gap. The CDR3 loop reads CASRMQGIGRTEAFF. Here the CDR3 DNA reads TGTGCCAGCAGGATGCAGGGAATTGGTCGCACTGAAGCTTTCTTT.

The V gene is TRBV5-1, the J gene TRBJ2-4, with 10 bases aligning to TRBD1. The CDR3 has 19 residues. V lost 2 bases to trimming and J lost 2 bases; unmatched junction nucleotides: 13. CDR1 and CDR2 from the germline V gene are SGHRS and YFSETQ. This CDR3 is CASSLDTGTGERSKNIQYF. The CDR3 coding sequence is TGCGCCAGCAGCTTAGATACCGGGACAGGGGAAAGATCCAAAAACATTCAGTACTTC.

The rearrangement uses TRBV18 and TRBJ2-3; TRBD2 matches 12 bases. Trimming at V came to 2 bases and at J to 5 bases, leaving 5 bases not matched to a gene. There are 16 residues in the CDR3. The V gene's germline CDR1 is KGHSH and CDR2 LQKENI. CDR3 sequence (DNA): TGTGCCAGCTCACCATGGACTAGCGGGATGGGAGATACGCAGTATTTT. Translating gives CASSPWTSGMGDTQYF.

The chain couples TRBV5-1 to TRBJ2-7; weak D call: TRBD1 (6 bases). V lost 4 bases and J 1 base, leaving 12 bases between the germline ends. CDR1 SGHRS and CDR2 YFSETQ come from the germline V gene. The CDR3 has 14 amino acids. The CDR3 DNA reads as TGCGCCAGCAGCCTGACGAGGGGGTCCTACGAGCAGTACTTC. Protein product: CASSLTRGSYEQYF.

In DNA, the CDR3 is TGTGCCTGGAGTTGGGGCGACCTGGGGTTGAGTTCACCCCTCCACTTT. It encodes CAWSWGDLGLSSPLHF. The chain joins TRBV30 to TRBJ1-6, with D possibly TRBD1 on 5 matching bases. Trimming stripped 2 bases from V and 9 bases from J, with 20 bases between. The CDR3 spans 16 residues. CDR1 is GTSNPN, CDR2 SVGIG, per germline (reference sequence).

The chain uses TRBV7-9 and TRBJ1-3, with D possibly being TRBD1 (6 bases). Germline V gene sequence: CDR1 SEHNR, CDR2 FQNEAQ (reference sequence). V lost 10 bases to trimming and J lost 0 bases, with 16 bases between them. The CDR3 totals 15 residues. CDR3 in DNA: TGTGCCACCAGAGCCGGGACAAGCTCTGGAAACACCATATATTTT. Translating it yields CATRAGTSSGNTIYF.

In regard to this clone: One end of the junction does not line up with germline, which may come from a read error. The genes are TRBV10-1 and TRBJ1-2; D gene ambiguous. CDR3 length: 13 residues. Germline CDR1 is WNHNN and CDR2 is SYGVQD (reference sequence). CDR3 DNA: TGCGCCACCAGTTTAGGGCGGAACTATGGCTACACCTTC. Protein sequence: CATSLGRNYGYTF.

This chain uses TRBV11-2 with TRBJ1-2, with 7 bases fitting TRBD1. In germline, CDR1 is SGHAT, CDR2 FQNNGV. This CDR3 is built from 16 residues. Trimming at V came to 2 bases and at J to 1 base, leaving 7 bases not matched to a gene. As DNA, the CDR3 is TGTGCCAGCAGCTTAAATCGACAGGGAGGTAACTATGGCTACACCTTC. This gives the protein CASSLNRQGGNYGYTF.

The chain has TRBV5-4 and TRBJ2-5; D possibly corresponds to TRBD2 (6 bases). In germline, CDR1 is SGHNT, CDR2 YYREEE (reference sequence). The CDR3 contains 14 residues. Trimming removed 4 bases from V and 1 base from J, with 11 bases in between. The CDR3 spells CASSRSGAQETQYF. The CDR3 nucleotides are TGTGCCAGCAGCCGTAGCGGAGCCCAAGAGACCCAGTACTTC.

The rearrangement links TRBV27 to TRBJ2-1, with D perhaps matching TRBD2 (5 bases). Germline loops: CDR1 MNHEY, CDR2 SMNVEV (reference sequence). V was clipped by 1 base and J by 2 bases, with 12 bases between them. The CDR3 consists of 16 residues. DNA of the CDR3: TGTGCCAGCAGTTTATACCGGACCGGGACCTACAATGAGCAGTTCTTC. Protein product: CASSLYRTGTYNEQFF.